This T cell receptor beta chain is drawn from a study of early T cells in non-severe SARS-CoV-2 infection. Turning to the study itself: Sequencing used unsorted whole-blood bulk RNA, so chains lack pairing.

Individual cDNA molecules carried attached unique molecular identifiers. Via MiXCR, TCRdb re-called the 5' RACE reads, giving one row per CDR3 protein. The data contain approximately 69,000 distinct CDR3 sequences, around 12% of them singletons. Sequenced here: whole blood, sampled at baseline. The receptor was derived from an adult who was a healthcare worker with PCR-confirmed SARS-CoV-2 infection or an uninfected control (not recorded which).

The CDR3 nucleotides are TGTGCCAGCAGCGTAGCGGATGGGGGCTTTCAGTACTTC. It yields the protein CASSVADGGFQYF. This chain joins TRBV6-5 and TRBJ2-4; the D gene could be TRBD1 or TRBD2 (6 bases each). V dropped 6 bases and J dropped 11 bases, with 17 bases sitting between them. Germline V CDR1 and CDR2: MNHEY, SVGAGI. CDR3 length: 13 amino acids.